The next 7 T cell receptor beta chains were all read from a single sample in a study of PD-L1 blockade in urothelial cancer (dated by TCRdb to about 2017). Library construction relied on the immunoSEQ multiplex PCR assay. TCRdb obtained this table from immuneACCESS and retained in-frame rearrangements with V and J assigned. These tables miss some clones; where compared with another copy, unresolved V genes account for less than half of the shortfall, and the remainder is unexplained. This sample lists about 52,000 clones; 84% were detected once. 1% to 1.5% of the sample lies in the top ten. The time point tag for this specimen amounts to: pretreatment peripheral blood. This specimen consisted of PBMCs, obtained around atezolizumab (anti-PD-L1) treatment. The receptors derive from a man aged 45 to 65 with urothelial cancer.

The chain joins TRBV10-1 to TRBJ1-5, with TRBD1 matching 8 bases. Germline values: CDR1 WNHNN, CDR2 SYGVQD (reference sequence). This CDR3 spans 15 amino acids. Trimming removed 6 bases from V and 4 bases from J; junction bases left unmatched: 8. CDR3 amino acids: CASSPGQGTNQPQHF. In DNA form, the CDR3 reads TGCGCCAGCAGCCCAGGACAGGGTACAAATCAGCCCCAGCATTTT.

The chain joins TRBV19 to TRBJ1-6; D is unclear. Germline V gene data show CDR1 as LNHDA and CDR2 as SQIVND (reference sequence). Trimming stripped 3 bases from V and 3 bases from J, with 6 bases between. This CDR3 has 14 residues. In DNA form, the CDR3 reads TGTGCCAGTAGTATTCCGGGCTATAATTCACCCCTCCACTTT. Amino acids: CASSIPGYNSPLHF. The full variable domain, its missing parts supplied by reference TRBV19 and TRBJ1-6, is DGGITQSPKYLFRKEGQNVTLSCEQNLNHDAMYWYRQDPGQGLRLIYYSQIVNDFQKGDIAEGYSVSREKKESFPLTVTSAQKNPTAFYLCASSIPGYNSPLHFGNGTRLTVT.

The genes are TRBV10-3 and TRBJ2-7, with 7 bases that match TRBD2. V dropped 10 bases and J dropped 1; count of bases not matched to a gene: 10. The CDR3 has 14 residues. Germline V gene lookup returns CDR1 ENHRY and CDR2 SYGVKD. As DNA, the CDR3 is TGTGCCACCACTGCGGGAGCGAATTCCTACGAGCAGTACTTC. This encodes CATTAGANSYEQYF.

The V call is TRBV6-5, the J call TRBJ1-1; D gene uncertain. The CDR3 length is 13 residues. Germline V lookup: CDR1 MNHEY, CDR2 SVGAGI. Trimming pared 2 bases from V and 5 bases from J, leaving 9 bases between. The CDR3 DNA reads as TGTGCCAGCAGTTACCCTTCCGGGACTGAAGCTTTCTTT. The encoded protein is CASSYPSGTEAFF.

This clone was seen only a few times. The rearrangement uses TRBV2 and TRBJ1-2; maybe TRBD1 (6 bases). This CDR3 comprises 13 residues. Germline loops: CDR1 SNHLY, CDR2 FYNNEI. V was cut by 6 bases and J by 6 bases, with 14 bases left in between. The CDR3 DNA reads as TGTGCCAGCAGACCGGGACAATCCAATGGCTACACCTTC. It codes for CASRPGQSNGYTF.

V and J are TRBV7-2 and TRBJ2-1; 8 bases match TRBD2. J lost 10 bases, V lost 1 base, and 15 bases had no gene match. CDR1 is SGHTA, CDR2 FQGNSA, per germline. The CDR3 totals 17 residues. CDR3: CASSLEVGSGRGREQFF. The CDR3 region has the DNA TGTGCCAGCAGCTTAGAAGTAGGAAGCGGGAGAGGGCGCGAGCAGTTCTTC. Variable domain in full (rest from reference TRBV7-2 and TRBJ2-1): GAGVSQSPSNKVTEKGKDVELRCDPISGHTALYWYRQSLGQGLEFLIYFQGNSAPDKSGLPSDRFSAERTGGSVSTLTIQRTQQEDSAVYLCASSLEVGSGRGREQFFGPGTRLTVL.

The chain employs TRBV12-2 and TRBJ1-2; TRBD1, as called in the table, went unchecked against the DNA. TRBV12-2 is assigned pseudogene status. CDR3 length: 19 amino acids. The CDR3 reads CASRLPPTGYRTVRGGYTF. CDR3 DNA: TGTGCAAGTCGCTTACCGCCGACAGGGTATCGGACCGTCAGGGGTGGCTACACCTTC.